One and the same sample provided the 8 T cell receptor beta chains below, sequenced in a study of CD8 T cells in Susac syndrome. An amount of RNA that ranged from 0.5 to 1 ug was reverse transcribed with random hexamers. From the immunoSEQ multiplex PCR reads, TCRdb called clonotypes with MiXCR, one entry per CDR3 protein. Of roughly 200,000 distinct CDR3 sequences listed, about 95% are singletons. Specimen: CD4+ T cells from PBMCs. These receptors all come from a human donor in good health.

This clonotype has a single count. The chain employs TRBV29-1 and TRBJ1-1, with D hard to call. Germline CDR1 is SQVTM and CDR2 is ANQGSEA. This CDR3 contains 10 residues. Trimming took 0 bases from V and 11 from J, leaving 7 bases between them. This CDR3 reads CSVEDERAFF. CDR3 nucleotides: TGCAGCGTTGAAGACGAAAGGGCTTTCTTT.

The chain joins TRBV29-1 to TRBJ1-2; D remains ambiguous. Deletions cut 6 bases from V and 4 bases from J, with 15 bases between. Germline assignment: CDR1 SQVTM and CDR2 ANQGSEA. This CDR3 region has 13 residues. CDR3 nucleotides: TGCAGCGTGATGAAAGAAGTTGGCTATGGCTACACCTTC. Amino acid sequence: CSVMKEVGYGYTF.

The V call is TRBV6-5, the J call TRBJ2-7, with 7 bases matching TRBD1. V was pared by 2 bases and J by 2 bases, with 12 bases of the junction left unmatched. CDR1 is MNHEY, CDR2 SVGAGI, per germline. This CDR3 has 17 amino acids. Here the CDR3 DNA reads TGTGCCAGCAGTTACGCGCAATCGCACGACAGGGCCTACGAGCAGTACTTC. This encodes CASSYAQSHDRAYEQYF.

The chain joins TRBV29-1 to TRBJ2-3; no reliable D call. Per germline, CDR1 SQVTM and CDR2 ANQGSEA. Trimming shortened V by 4 bases and J by 0 bases, and 8 bases separated the two germline ends. The CDR3 consists of 13 residues. CDR3 amino acids: CSVGITSTDTQYF. CDR3 in DNA: TGCAGCGTTGGAATTACTAGCACAGATACGCAGTATTTT.

The CDR3 sequence: CSVVTGGYEQFF. The CDR3, as DNA: TGCAGCGTTGTGACAGGGGGTTATGAGCAGTTCTTC. The chain couples TRBV29-1 to TRBJ2-1; 9 positions agree with TRBD1. There are 12 residues in the CDR3. Germline-derived CDR1 and CDR2 are SQVTM and ANQGSEA. The J segment lost 8 bases and the V segment lost 4 bases, leaving 3 bases of the junction unmatched.

The rearrangement joins TRBV20-1 to TRBJ2-3; TRBD2 might be the D (5 bases). This CDR3 spans 13 amino acids. The V and J ends lost 5 bases and 4 bases respectively, with 13 bases between them. From germline, CDR1 is DFQATT and CDR2 SNEGSKA (reference sequence). CDR3 sequence (DNA): TGCAGTGCTCCTCGGGGTAGCGCAGATACGCAGTATTTT. Protein product: CSAPRGSADTQYF.

The genes are TRBV7-2 and TRBJ2-3; a possible D gene is TRBD1 (7 bases). The germline gives CDR1 SGHTA, CDR2 FQGNSA. The CDR3 consists of 13 residues. Trimming left V 10 bases short and J 5 bases short, with 16 bases between. The CDR3 here is CANRQGGRDTQYF. The CDR3 DNA reads as TGTGCCAACCGACAGGGAGGTCGAGATACGCAGTATTTT.

The CDR3 sequence: CAIRTSGRAVGTGELFF. The CDR3 DNA is TGTGCCATCAGGACGAGCGGGAGGGCCGTCGGAACCGGGGAGCTGTTTTTT. This chain joins TRBV10-3 and TRBJ2-2, with 10 bases lining up with TRBD2. From germline, CDR1 is ENHRY and CDR2 SYGVKD. The CDR3 contains 17 residues. The V and J ends lost 6 bases and 5 bases, in that order; junction bases with no gene match: 12.